These 8 T cell receptor beta chains were all obtained from the same sample, sequenced in a study of blood T cell repertoires in COVID-19. Assay: immunoSEQ multiplex PCR; the TCRdb copy retains only in-frame clones and omits some. The sample has 210,000 or so clones, around 83% seen once; the top ten hold less than 3.5%. Sequences were obtained from peripheral blood. Receptors were obtained from a man over 45 with active or convalescent COVID-19.

This sequence joins TRBV27 and TRBJ1-6, with TRBD1 identical over 7 bases. Trimming cost V 4 bases and J 4 bases; bases outside gene matches: 13. This CDR3 is built from 18 residues. From germline, CDR1 is MNHEY and CDR2 SMNVEV (reference sequence). The CDR3 sequence: CASSSIFIGGPYNSPLHF. CDR3 nucleotide sequence: TGTGCCAGCAGTTCCATCTTTATAGGGGGCCCTTATAATTCACCCCTCCACTTT.

The V and J genes are TRBV12-2 and TRBJ2-7; TRBD2, the table's D call, was not compared with the DNA. TRBV12-2 is assigned pseudogene status. CDR3 length: 18 residues. CDR3 sequence: CASRPRRWGGPADYEQYF. As DNA, the CDR3 is TGTGCAAGTCGCCCTCGGAGGTGGGGAGGGCCAGCGGACTACGAGCAGTACTTC.

This chain links TRBV7-9 with TRBJ2-1; 11 nucleotides align to TRBD2. Trimming at V came to 5 bases and at J to 6 bases, leaving 6 bases not matched to a gene. CDR1 and CDR2 (germline): SEHNR, FQNEAQ (reference sequence). The CDR3 consists of 15 residues. Here the CDR3 reads CASSPLAGAFNEQFF. The CDR3 DNA sequence: TGTGCCAGCAGCCCACTAGCGGGAGCGTTCAATGAGCAGTTCTTC.

V gene TRBV5-1 combines with J gene TRBJ2-7; maybe TRBD1 (6 bases). The V gene lost 4 bases and the J gene lost 2 bases, with 13 bases spanning the gap. Germline-derived CDR1 and CDR2 are SGHRS and YFSETQ. The CDR3 is made up of 14 amino acids. The CDR3 sequence: CASSGAGGPYEQYF. As DNA, the CDR3 is TGCGCCAGCAGCGGCGCTGGGGGCCCCTACGAGCAGTACTTC. Together with reference TRBV5-1 and TRBJ2-7, the CDR3 gives the full variable domain: KAGVTQTPRYLIKTRGQQVTLSCSPISGHRSVSWYQQTPGQGLQFLFEYFSETQRNKGNFPGRFSGRQFSNSRSEMNVSTLELGDSALYLCASSGAGGPYEQYFGPGTRLTVT.

The CDR3, as DNA: TGTGCCAGCAGTTTTCAGGGGCCGAATCAGCCCCAGCATTTT. As protein: CASSFQGPNQPQHF. The chain couples TRBV27 to TRBJ1-5, with TRBD1 as a possible D gene (6 bases). Germline CDR1 reads MNHEY; CDR2 reads SMNVEV (reference sequence). This CDR3 is built from 14 residues. V was clipped by 3 bases and J by 4 bases, with 10 bases between them.

The chain couples TRBV4-1 to TRBJ1-1, with D uncertain. The V and J ends lost 1 base and 4 bases respectively, with 13 bases between them. Looked up from germline, CDR1 is MGHRA and CDR2 is YSYEKL. The length of the CDR3 is 15 residues. The chain's CDR3 is CASSQVAASSTEAFF. CDR3 coding DNA: TGCGCCAGCAGCCAAGTGGCGGCCAGCTCCACTGAAGCTTTCTTT.

The rearrangement joins TRBV7-2 to TRBJ1-1; D might be TRBD1 (6 bases). The germline gives CDR1 SGHTA, CDR2 FQGNSA. V shed 0 bases and J shed 2 bases, with 10 bases lying between them. This CDR3 comprises 15 residues. The CDR3 DNA reads TGTGCCAGCAGCTTAGCGACAGGCCTCAACACTGAAGCTTTCTTT. Residues: CASSLATGLNTEAFF.

The V and J genes are TRBV10-3 and TRBJ2-1; TRBD2 matches 12 bases. This CDR3 has 14 amino acids. Germline CDR1 and CDR2: ENHRY and SYGVKD. With 4 bases clipped from V and 5 bases from J, the junction kept 0 bases outside the gene matches. CDR3 sequence: CAISGTSGNNEQFF. DNA of the CDR3: TGTGCCATCAGTGGGACTAGCGGGAACAATGAGCAGTTCTTC.